This TCR beta chain appears in the sequencing data of a study of blood T cell repertoires in COVID-19. For the study at large: Whether acute or convalescent, the COVID-19 samples came from the United States, Italy and Spain.

This clone has a single count. Libraries were prepared by immunoSEQ multiplex PCR; TCRdb keeps only in-frame clonotypes and omits some of them. Here the sample spans some 190,000 clones, more than 70% being singletons. It was during active infection that Seattle patients were enrolled and then longitudinally followed. This CDR3 is 14 amino acids long. Germline V CDR1 and CDR2: LGHNA, YNFKEQ. Trimming pared 1 base from V and 1 base from J, leaving 8 bases between. This TCR was recovered from an older person with COVID-19, enrolled during active disease. The sequenced material came from peripheral blood. V gene TRBV4-2 combines with J gene TRBJ2-7; no definite D call. The CDR3 nucleotides are TGTGCCAGCAGCCAAGCGAGGAGATCCTACGAGCAGTACTTC. This gives the protein CASSQARRSYEQYF.